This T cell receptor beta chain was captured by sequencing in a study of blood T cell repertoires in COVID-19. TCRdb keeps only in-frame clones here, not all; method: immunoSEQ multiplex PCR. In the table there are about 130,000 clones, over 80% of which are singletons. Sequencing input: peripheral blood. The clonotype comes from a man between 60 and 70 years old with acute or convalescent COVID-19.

CDR3 in amino acids: CAWRDSGSRGTQYF. The CDR3 coding sequence is TGTGCCTGGAGGGATAGCGGGAGCCGGGGGACCCAGTACTTC. The chain uses TRBV30 and TRBJ2-5; 9 nucleotides line up with TRBD2. Germline CDR1 reads GTSNPN; CDR2 reads SVGIG (reference sequence). The V and J ends lost 3 bases and 7 bases, in that order; junction bases with no gene match: 9. The CDR3 has 14 residues.